The 21 T cell receptor beta chains below come from one sample, sequenced in a study of blood T cell repertoires in COVID-19. Here immunoSEQ multiplex PCR was the method, and the copy in TCRdb shows in-frame clones only, minus some. The sample has approximately 210,000 clones; under 90% are singletons. The sequenced material came from peripheral blood. These receptor sequences come from a man aged 50 to 59 with COVID-19, enrolled during active disease.

The chain couples TRBV7-9 to TRBJ2-3; D may be TRBD2 (5 bases). There are 15 residues in the CDR3. Per germline, CDR1 SEHNR and CDR2 FQNEAQ (reference sequence). The germline V and J ends were trimmed by 0 bases and 3 bases, with 10 bases remaining between them. CDR3 coding DNA: TGTGCCAGCAGCTTAGCGAAAAGCGGAACAGATACGCAGTATTTT. Its protein product is CASSLAKSGTDTQYF.

The chain uses TRBV7-9 and TRBJ2-3, with D possibly TRBD2 on 5 matching bases. Trimming pared 3 bases from V and 0 bases from J, leaving 10 bases between. The CDR3 is 15 residues long. The germline V gene encodes CDR1 SEHNR and CDR2 FQNEAQ (reference sequence). The CDR3 protein is CASSLERSSTDTQYF. The CDR3 DNA is TGTGCCAGCAGCTTGGAGCGGTCTAGCACAGATACGCAGTATTTT.

The chain employs TRBV7-9 and TRBJ1-1; 7 nucleotides agree with TRBD1. The CDR3 loop spans 16 amino acids. Germline V gene lookup returns CDR1 SEHNR and CDR2 FQNEAQ (reference sequence). The trim removed 4 bases at V and 0 bases at J, leaving 8 bases unmatched. CDR3 sequence: CASSYPPGQMNTEAFF. The CDR3 DNA sequence: TGTGCCAGCAGCTACCCACCGGGACAGATGAACACTGAAGCTTTCTTT.

V usage is TRBV6-2 or TRBV6-3 and J usage is TRBJ1-2; D not certain. V lost 3 bases, J lost 8 bases, and 13 bases lay in between. Germline lookup yields CDR1 MNHEY and CDR2 SVGEGT. The CDR3 spans 13 residues. CDR3 nucleotides: TGTGCCAGCAGTTATGATTTTTCAGGCGGCTACACCTTC. Its translation is CASSYDFSGGYTF.

The gene calls are TRBV4-1 and TRBJ1-1, with D hard to call. Per the germline V gene, CDR1 is MGHRA and CDR2 is YSYEKL. This CDR3 is 14 amino acids long. The V and J ends lost 1 base and 1 base respectively, with 7 bases between them. The chain's CDR3 is CASSQGNRNTEAFF. Here the CDR3 DNA reads TGCGCCAGCAGCCAAGGAAACAGGAACACTGAAGCTTTCTTT.

The chain is built from TRBV5-1 and TRBJ2-5; possibly TRBD1 for D (5 bases). The germline CDR1 and CDR2 sequences are SGHRS and YFSETQ. The CDR3 loop spans 13 amino acids. Between the trimmed V and J ends, which lost 4 bases and 3 bases, there was a span of 10 bases. The CDR3 loop is CASSPTGEETQYF. The CDR3 bases are TGCGCCAGCAGCCCCACAGGAGAAGAGACCCAGTACTTC.

The gene calls are TRBV12-5 and TRBJ2-2, with a tentative D call TRBD2 (6 bases). The germline V gene has CDR1 LGHNT and CDR2 FRNRAP. This CDR3 spans 16 amino acids. V was pared by 2 bases and J by 3 bases, with 13 bases between. CDR3 nucleotides: TGTGCTAGTGGTTTGCTCTCTGGGACTCACACCGGGGAGCTGTTTTTT. Amino acid sequence: CASGLLSGTHTGELFF.

This chain connects TRBV24-1 to TRBJ2-1, with D possibly being TRBD2 (6 bases). This CDR3 contains 16 residues. Trimming cost V 5 bases and J 0 bases, with 13 bases left between them. Germline V CDR1 and CDR2: KGHDR, SFDVKD. The CDR3 DNA reads TGTGCCACCAGTGGGGCTAGCGATAGCTCCTACAATGAGCAGTTCTTC. Encoded protein: CATSGASDSSYNEQFF.

This sequence joins TRBV18 and TRBJ1-2; tentative D call: TRBD1 (5 bases). The CDR3 is 15 residues long. Between the trimmed V and J ends, which lost 3 bases and 4 bases, there was a span of 15 bases. The V gene's germline CDR1 is KGHSH and CDR2 LQKENI. CDR3 residues: CASSPEMAGGYGYTF. The CDR3 DNA sequence: TGTGCCAGCTCACCCGAAATGGCGGGGGGCTATGGCTACACCTTC.

In this sample, this clone turned up a few times. The chain links TRBV30 to TRBJ2-6, with a possible D match to TRBD1 (5 bases). V was trimmed by 3 bases and J by 0 bases, leaving 9 bases between them. The CDR3 consists of 15 residues. Germline CDR1 is GTSNPN and CDR2 is SVGIG (reference sequence). The CDR3 protein is CAWSDTGSGANVLTF. CDR3 DNA: TGTGCCTGGAGCGACACAGGCTCTGGGGCCAACGTCCTGACTTTC.

The chain employs TRBV5-1 and TRBJ2-2; 7 nucleotides match TRBD1. The CDR3 totals 15 residues. The germline V gene has CDR1 SGHRS and CDR2 YFSETQ. V lost 3 bases and J lost 0; bases outside the gene matches: 2. This chain's CDR3 is CASSSGQTNTGELFF. In DNA, the CDR3 is TGCGCCAGCAGCTCGGGACAGACGAACACCGGGGAGCTGTTTTTT.

The chain has TRBV6-1 and TRBJ2-3; 14 bases map to TRBD2. This CDR3 spans 16 amino acids. Germline assignment: CDR1 MNHNS and CDR2 SASEGT. With 3 bases clipped from V and 6 bases from J, the junction kept 5 bases outside the gene matches. CDR3 sequence (DNA): TGTGCCAGCAGTGAGACTAGCGGGAGGGCCGCGGATACGCAGTATTTT. Its translation is CASSETSGRAADTQYF.

This chain connects TRBV18 to TRBJ2-2; 8 bases are a match to TRBD2. Trimming took 4 bases from V and 4 from J; bases not matched to a gene: 8. The CDR3 consists of 16 residues. The germline gives CDR1 KGHSH, CDR2 LQKENI. DNA for the CDR3: TGTGCCAGCTCACTAAGGACTAGCTCAAGCACCGGGGAGCTGTTTTTT. Amino acid sequence: CASSLRTSSSTGELFF.

The chain carries TRBV19 and TRBJ1-4; TRBD1 is a possible D gene (5 bases). The germline gives CDR1 LNHDA, CDR2 SQIVND (reference sequence). The V end lost 3 bases, the J end lost 7 bases, and 15 bases lay between the germline ends. This CDR3 has 15 residues. The CDR3: CASSMRQTGSEKLFF. Here the CDR3 DNA reads TGTGCCAGTAGTATGAGACAGACCGGGAGTGAAAAACTGTTTTTT.

Regarding this clone: Other DNA variants within this sample encode the same CDR3. This chain links TRBV7-2 with TRBJ2-7; D remains unclear. The CDR3 runs 12 residues. Trimming shortened V by 8 bases and J by 6 bases, and 14 bases separated the two germline ends. Germline V gives CDR1 SGHTA, CDR2 FQGNSA. The CDR3 protein is CASSLRVGEQYF. Written as DNA, the CDR3 is TGTGCCAGCTCCCTCCGGGTGGGCGAGCAGTACTTC.

CDR3 protein: CASSIEGGQRDTEAFF. In DNA, the CDR3 is TGTGCCAGTAGTATAGAGGGGGGTCAGAGGGACACTGAAGCTTTCTTT. This sequence joins TRBV19 and TRBJ1-1, with D maybe TRBD1 (5 bases). Per the germline V gene, CDR1 is LNHDA and CDR2 is SQIVND (reference sequence). CDR3 length: 16 residues. V lost 0 bases and J lost 3, with 14 bases in between.

The chain carries TRBV27 and TRBJ1-4; 9 positions match TRBD1. CDR1 MNHEY and CDR2 SMNVEV come from the germline V gene (reference sequence). This CDR3 spans 13 amino acids. Trimming at V came to 8 bases and at J to 6 bases, leaving 4 bases not matched to a gene. CDR3 amino acids: CASSGQGDEKLFF. The CDR3, as DNA: TGTGCCAGCTCGGGACAGGGCGATGAAAAACTGTTTTTT.

The chain recombines TRBV2 with TRBJ2-7, with D possibly being TRBD2 (5 bases). Germline assignment: CDR1 SNHLY and CDR2 FYNNEI. CDR3 length: 14 amino acids. V dropped 6 bases and J dropped 2 bases, with 14 bases sitting between them. The CDR3 DNA reads as TGTGCCAGCAGAACTGAGACGGGAACCTACGAGCAGTACTTC. Amino acids: CASRTETGTYEQYF.

The J gene is TRBJ1-3, the V gene TRBV11-2; a weak D match, TRBD1 (5 bases). Trimming removed 5 bases from V and 0 bases from J, with 11 bases in between. The CDR3 covers 15 residues. Germline V gene data show CDR1 as SGHAT and CDR2 as FQNNGV. CDR3: CASSRGGVSGNTIYF. The CDR3 DNA sequence: TGTGCCAGCAGCCGAGGAGGGGTCTCTGGAAACACCATATATTTT.

The chain links TRBV7-2 to TRBJ1-1; D not certain. The CDR3 contains 13 residues. V lost 0 bases to trimming and J lost 3 bases, with 5 bases between them. Germline V lookup: CDR1 SGHTA, CDR2 FQGNSA. Here the CDR3 DNA reads TGTGCCAGCAGCTTAGCGTCGGACACTGAAGCTTTCTTT. This codes for CASSLASDTEAFF.

The chain has TRBV7-2 and TRBJ2-5; TRBD1 aligns across 7 bases. Germline loops: CDR1 SGHTA, CDR2 FQGNSA. Losses at the gene ends were 1 base for V and 2 bases for J; bases not matched to a gene: 1. The CDR3 is made up of 14 amino acids. CDR3 nucleotides: TGTGCCAGCAGCTTAGGACAGGGTCAAGAGACCCAGTACTTC. This encodes CASSLGQGQETQYF.